The present entry profiles one T cell receptor beta chain with its context. Its specificity is not known. This sample was taken from a study of OX40 agonist ivuxolimab in advanced cancers. Study-level background: Given to patients was ivuxolimab, an agonistic anti-OX40 (CD134) antibody.

General study findings and limits: Researchers report that CD8+ T cells had, on average, more expanded clones than CD4+.

The assay was immunoSEQ multiplex PCR, and TCRdb's table has in-frame clones only and misses some. The sample consists of some 82,000 clones, nearly 95% of them appearing once. People who had autoimmune disease history or systemic immunosuppression were excluded. The junction had 15 bases not matched to a gene; V was cut back by 5 bases and J by 4 bases. The germline V gene encodes CDR1 SGDLS and CDR2 YYNGEE. CDR3 length equals 16 residues. The clonotype was recovered from an adult with an advanced solid tumor such as melanoma, head and neck, liver or kidney cancer. This chain uses TRBV9 with TRBJ2-7; 7 bases are shared with TRBD1. Sequences were derived from CD4+ or CD8+ T cells sorted from blood, sampled in a trial of the OX40 agonist ivuxolimab. The CDR3 coding sequence is TGTGCCAGCAGTCCAGAGGGTATAGGGGGCGTTTACGAGCAGTACTTC. Translation gives CASSPEGIGGVYEQYF.